This T cell receptor (beta chain) was obtained from a study of CD8 T cells in ankylosing spondylitis. Notes on the study in general: Reportedly, disease-linked clones are significantly enriched in ankylosing spondylitis patients' matched synovial fluid.

A remark on this clonotype: What it binds is not known.

In germline, CDR1 is KGHSH, CDR2 LQKENI. V was trimmed by 3 bases and J by 6 bases, leaving 18 bases between them. The length of the CDR3 is 16 residues. MiXCR, run by TCRdb on the 5' RACE reads, gives a single entry per CDR3 protein. The table shows 150,000 to 200,000 distinct CDR3 sequences, with 10% to 15% occurring only once. The sequenced sample consisted of blood, either unsorted or a sorted T cell fraction (not recorded which). This TCR came from a female donor with ankylosing spondylitis or in good health (not recorded which). The chain uses TRBV18 and TRBJ1-5; perhaps TRBD1 as D (5 bases). Written as DNA, the CDR3 is TGTGCCAGCTCACCCACGCGTCAGGGAGGGTCTCAGCCCCAGCATTTT. It encodes CASSPTRQGGSQPQHF.